This TCR beta chain derives from a study of breast tumors, draining lymph nodes, adjacent tissues. With respect to this clonotype: Its antigen is unknown.

Findings and caveats of the study: Compared with basal-like, luminal-like tumors shared significantly more repertoire with nontumor tissue.

V trimming: 6 bases; J trimming: 7 bases; junction bases outside the gene matches: 13. Germline V gives CDR1 MGHDK, CDR2 SYGVNS. The CDR3 loop spans 15 amino acids. TCRdb redid the calling of the multiplex PCR reads with MiXCR, one entry per CDR3 protein. Here the sample spans approximately 15,000 distinct CDR3 sequences, about 56% being singletons. This clonotype was obtained from a female donor with breast cancer. Some clones in this sample may be carry-over from other donors' samples. The material sequenced was tumor-adjacent breast tissue. The chain combines TRBV25-1 with TRBJ2-5; the match to TRBD2 covers 8 bases. The CDR3 spells CASSLGPGAGGTQYF. CDR3 nucleotide sequence: TGTGCCAGCAGCTTAGGACCGGGGGCGGGAGGGACCCAGTACTTC.